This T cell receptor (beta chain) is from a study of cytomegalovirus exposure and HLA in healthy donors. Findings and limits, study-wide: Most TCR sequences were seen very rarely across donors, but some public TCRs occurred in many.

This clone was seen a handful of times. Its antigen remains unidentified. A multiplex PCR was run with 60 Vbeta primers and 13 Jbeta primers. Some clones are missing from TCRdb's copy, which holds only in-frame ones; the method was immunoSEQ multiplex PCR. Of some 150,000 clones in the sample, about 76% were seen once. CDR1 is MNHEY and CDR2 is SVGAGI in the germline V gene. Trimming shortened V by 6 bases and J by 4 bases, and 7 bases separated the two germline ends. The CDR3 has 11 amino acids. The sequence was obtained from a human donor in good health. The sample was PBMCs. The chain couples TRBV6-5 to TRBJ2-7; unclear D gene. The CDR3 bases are TGTGCCAGCAGAAGGAGTTACGAGCAGTACTTC. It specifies CASRRSYEQYF.